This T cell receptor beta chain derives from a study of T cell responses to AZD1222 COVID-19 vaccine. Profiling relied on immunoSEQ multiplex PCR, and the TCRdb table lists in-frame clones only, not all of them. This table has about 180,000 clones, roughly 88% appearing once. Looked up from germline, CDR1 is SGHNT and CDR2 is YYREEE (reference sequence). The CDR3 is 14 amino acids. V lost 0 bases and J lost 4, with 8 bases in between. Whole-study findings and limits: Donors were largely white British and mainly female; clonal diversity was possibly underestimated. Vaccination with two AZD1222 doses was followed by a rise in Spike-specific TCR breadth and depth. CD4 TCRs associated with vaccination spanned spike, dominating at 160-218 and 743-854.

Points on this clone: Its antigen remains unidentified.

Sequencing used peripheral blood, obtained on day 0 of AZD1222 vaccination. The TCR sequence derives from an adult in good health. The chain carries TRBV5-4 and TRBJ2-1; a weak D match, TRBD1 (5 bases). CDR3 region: CASSLGAGYNEQFF. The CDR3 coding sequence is TGTGCCAGCAGCTTGGGAGCAGGGTACAATGAGCAGTTCTTC. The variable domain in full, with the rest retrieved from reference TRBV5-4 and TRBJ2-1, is ETGVTQSPTHLIKTRGQQVTLRCSSQSGHNTVSWYQQALGQGPQFIFQYYREEENGRGNFPPRFSGLQFPNYSSELNVNALELDDSALYLCASSLGAGYNEQFFGPGTRLTVL.